The present entry profiles one T cell receptor (beta chain) with its context. Measured with immunoSEQ multiplex PCR; TCRdb has only the in-frame clones, and not every one. The data hold about 84,000 clones, with around 97% observed a single time. This CDR3 is 15 amino acids long. The V and J ends lost 3 bases and 3 bases respectively, with 15 bases between them. Per germline, CDR1 WNHNN and CDR2 SYGVQD (reference sequence). This sample is drawn from a study of technical replicates of blood from several donors. This chain connects TRBV10-1 to TRBJ2-7; D may be TRBD1 (6 bases). Sequenced sample: T cells isolated from PBMCs. The clonotype comes from a human donor in good health. CDR3 sequence reads: CASSDTRTVFYEQYF. As DNA, the CDR3 is TGCGCCAGCAGTGATACCCGGACAGTATTCTACGAGCAGTACTTC.